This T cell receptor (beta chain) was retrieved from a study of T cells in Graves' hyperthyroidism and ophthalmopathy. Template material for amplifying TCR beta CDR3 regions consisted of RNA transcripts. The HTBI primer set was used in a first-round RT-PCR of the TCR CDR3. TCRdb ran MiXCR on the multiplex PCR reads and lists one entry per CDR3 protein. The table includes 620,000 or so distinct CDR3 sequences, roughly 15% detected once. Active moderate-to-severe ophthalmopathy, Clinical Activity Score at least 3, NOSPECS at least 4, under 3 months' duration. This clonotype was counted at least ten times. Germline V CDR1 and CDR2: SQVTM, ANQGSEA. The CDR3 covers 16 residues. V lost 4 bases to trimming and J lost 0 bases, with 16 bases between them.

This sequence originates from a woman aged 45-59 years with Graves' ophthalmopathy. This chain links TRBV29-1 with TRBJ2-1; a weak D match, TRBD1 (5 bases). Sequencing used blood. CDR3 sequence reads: CSVGSDSFSSYNEQFF. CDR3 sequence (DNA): TGCAGCGTTGGCTCCGACAGTTTTAGCTCCTACAATGAGCAGTTCTTC.